This TCR beta chain originates from a study of T cell responses to AZD1222 COVID-19 vaccine. Whole-study findings and limits: Repertoire sampling occurred only after the peak T cell response. Clonal diversity was possibly underestimated, and white British individuals and females predominated among donors. Epitopes outside B.1.351 and B.1.1.7 mutated regions reportedly drew nearly half of spike TCRs.

Timing groups of about 4 and about 12 weeks for second doses were pooled. For this clone: The antigen is undetermined.

Assay used: immunoSEQ multiplex PCR; TCRdb lists only in-frame clones, some missing. The data contain tens of thousands of clones, 89% of them singletons. The specimen comprised peripheral blood, sampled 28 days after the second AZD1222 dose. The origin of this receptor is an adult who received the AZD1222 COVID-19 vaccine.

The CDR3, as DNA: TGTGCCAGCAGCTGGACAGGGAGGGAATACGAGCAGTACTTC. The encoded protein is CASSWTGREYEQYF. The rearrangement joins TRBV7-8 to TRBJ2-7, with a tentative D call TRBD1 (8 bases). Germline V gene lookup returns CDR1 SGHVS and CDR2 FQNEAQ. The CDR3 totals 14 residues. Trimming left V 4 bases short and J 4 bases short, with 14 bases between.